This TCR beta chain originates from a study of cytomegalovirus exposure and HLA in healthy donors. V lost 6 bases and J lost 6; bases outside the gene matches: 8. The CDR3 extends over 14 amino acids. The germline gives CDR1 LNHDA, CDR2 SQIVND (reference sequence). In regard to this clone: Its antigen remains unidentified.

This PCR relied on a set of 60 Vbeta primers and 13 Jbeta primers. Produced via immunoSEQ multiplex PCR; TCRdb's table is partial and in-frame only. The top ten clones hold 3% to 4% of a sample with tens of thousands of clones, 82% of them seen once. General study findings and limits: In a later analysis, HLA-associated TCR beta chains were more clonally expanded than equally common others. Donor immune exposure was known only as CMV serostatus.

The source is a young man in good health and CMV-seropositive. The J gene is TRBJ1-3, the V gene TRBV19; 7 nucleotides match TRBD1. The sequencing input was PBMCs. CDR3 nucleotides: TGTGCCAGTAGCCCCGGGACAGTGGCAAACACCATATATTTT. It codes for CASSPGTVANTIYF.